What follows describes a single T cell receptor beta chain. The V end lost 1 base, the J end lost 0 bases, and 7 bases lay between the germline ends. This CDR3 spans 15 amino acids. Germline assignment: CDR1 LGHNA and CDR2 YNFKEQ. This sample was included in a study of blood T cell repertoires in COVID-19. About the research overall: Specimens from acute and convalescent COVID-19 originated in the United States, Italy and Spain. T cells, B-cell-depleted T cells, or PBMCs provided the cDNA or gDNA that served as material.

Per the original data handling: Reference gene primer amplification yielded estimated nucleated cell counts. Assay: immunoSEQ multiplex PCR; the TCRdb copy retains only in-frame clones and omits some. From that table come the V and J calls and clone size; the DNA was used to work out D and trimming. The sample lists 150,000 to 200,000 clones, roughly 84% occurring once. The chain carries TRBV4-2 and TRBJ1-5; perhaps TRBD1 as D (5 bases). This receptor was identified in a man between 45 and 60 years old with active or convalescent COVID-19. The sample consisted of peripheral blood. In DNA, the CDR3 is TGTGCCAGCAGCCAAGGACAGATTAGCAATCAGCCCCAGCATTTT. The encoded protein is CASSQGQISNQPQHF.